The clone carrying this TCR beta chain came up many times. Its target is unknown. Germline-derived CDR1 and CDR2 are SGHNT and YENEEA. Trimming shortened V by 5 bases and J by 0 bases, and 14 bases separated the two germline ends. CDR3 length: 15 amino acids. These data belong to a study of TIL therapy for anti-PD-1-resistant metastatic lung cancer. About the research overall: Most patients had lung adenocarcinoma; a few tumors were EGFR-mutant, two ALK-rearranged; half smoked currently or formerly. Median tumor mutation burden was roughly 1.5 mutations per megabase. Regarding the study as a whole: Compared with baseline intratumoral T cells, expanded TIL cultures were more clonal and less diverse (around 6% vs 30%). Many TIL product clones were absent from baseline tumor, suggesting clonal contraction.

The immunoSEQ assay was v3. Sequencing was performed with immunoSEQ multiplex PCR; in TCRdb, only in-frame clones are kept and a portion is missing. This sample yields about 50,000 clones, of which roughly 70% are seen a single time; roughly 5.6% belongs to the top ten. Regarding time point: pre-treatment sample, taken before nivolumab and TIL therapy. The tumor samples were excised metastases, mostly pleural nodules or supraclavicular lymph nodes. The gene calls are TRBV11-3 and TRBJ2-7, with D perhaps TRBD2 (6 bases). Sample: tumor tissue, taken at baseline. The source is a person aged 25 to 85 with non-small cell lung cancer. CDR3 residues: CASSLRGGSSYEQYF. CDR3 coding DNA: TGTGCCAGCAGCCTAAGGGGAGGTAGCTCCTACGAGCAGTACTTC.